This T cell receptor (beta chain) originates from a study of T cell responses to AZD1222 COVID-19 vaccine. Assay: immunoSEQ multiplex PCR; the TCRdb copy retains only in-frame clones and omits some. The sample consists of about 140,000 clones, around 90% of them appearing once. Trimming pared 3 bases from V and 4 bases from J, leaving 12 bases between. There are 14 residues in the CDR3. Germline V gene data show CDR1 as DFQATT and CDR2 as SNEGSKA (reference sequence). The specimen was peripheral blood, collected on day 0 of AZD1222 vaccination. The clonotype comes from an adult in good health. The chain links TRBV20-1 to TRBJ2-2, with D perhaps TRBD2 (5 bases). The CDR3 spells CSASGGLSTGELFF. In nucleotides, the CDR3 is TGCAGTGCTAGTGGTGGACTTTCCACCGGGGAGCTGTTTTTT.